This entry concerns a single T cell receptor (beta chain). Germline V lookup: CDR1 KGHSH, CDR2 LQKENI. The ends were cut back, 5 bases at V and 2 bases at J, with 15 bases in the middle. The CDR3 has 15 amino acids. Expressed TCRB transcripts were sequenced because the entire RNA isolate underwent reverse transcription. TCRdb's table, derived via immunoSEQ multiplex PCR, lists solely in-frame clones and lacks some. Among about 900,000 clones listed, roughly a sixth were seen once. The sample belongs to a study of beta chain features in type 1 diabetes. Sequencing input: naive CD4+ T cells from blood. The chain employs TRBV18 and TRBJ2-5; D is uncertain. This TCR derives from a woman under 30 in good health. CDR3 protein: CASSVTTGLQETQYF. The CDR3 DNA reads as TGTGCCAGCTCAGTAACGACGGGTCTTCAAGAGACCCAGTACTTC.